These 21 T cell receptor beta chains originate from one sample sequenced in a study of T cell repertoires in cytomegalovirus infection. MiXCR, run by TCRdb on the reads, gives a single entry per CDR3 protein. The sample contains fewer than 80,000 distinct CDR3 sequences, about 4% of which appear only once. The sequenced sample was PBMCs. All receptors come from a human donor in good health (CMV status not recorded). Some clones in this sample may be carry-over from other donors' samples.

Ten or more counts support this clonotype. The rearrangement joins TRBV5-1 to TRBJ1-2, with 11 nucleotides matching TRBD1. The CDR3 has 14 amino acids. V lost 5 bases and J lost 4; bases outside the gene matches: 4. Germline V gene data show CDR1 as SGHRS and CDR2 as YFSETQ. The DNA of the CDR3 is TGCGCCAGCAGAGCCGGGACAGGGGGCTATGGCTACACCTTC. Amino acid sequence: CASRAGTGGYGYTF.

This clonotype was recorded at least ten times. The rearrangement links TRBV20-1 to TRBJ1-5, with no clear D. The CDR3 is made up of 16 amino acids. The germline V gene encodes CDR1 DFQATT and CDR2 SNEGSKA (reference sequence). The germline V and J ends were trimmed by 5 bases and 0 bases, with 17 bases remaining between them. CDR3 in amino acids: CSAYSGDSGSNQPQHF. Here the CDR3 DNA reads TGCAGTGCTTATTCCGGGGATTCAGGTAGCAATCAGCCCCAGCATTTT.

This clonotype was counted ten times or more. J is TRBJ1-1 and V is TRBV6-2 or TRBV6-3; D call uncertain. V lost 2 bases, J lost 7 bases, and 11 bases lay in between. CDR3 length equals 13 residues. CDR1 and CDR2 from the germline V gene are MNHEY and SVGEGT. CDR3 region: CASSYAENFEAFF. The CDR3 DNA is TGTGCCAGCAGTTACGCGGAGAATTTTGAAGCTTTCTTT.

This clonotype was observed at least ten times. CDR3 sequence (DNA): TGCGCCAGCAGCCGCCTGACGATGACTTTGGCCTATGGCTACACCTTC. It encodes CASSRLTMTLAYGYTF. The chain is built from TRBV4-3 and TRBJ1-2; D is unclear. Germline CDR1 LGHNA, CDR2 YSLEER. V dropped 4 bases and J dropped 4 bases, with 19 bases sitting between them. This CDR3 comprises 16 residues.

This clonotype was picked up many times. The J gene is TRBJ2-1, the V gene TRBV18; 8 bases are shared with TRBD1. Germline CDR1 reads KGHSH; CDR2 reads LQKENI. This CDR3 has 13 amino acids. The V and J ends lost 3 bases and 9 bases, in that order; junction bases with no gene match: 4. CDR3 residues: CASSPSGGFEQFF. The CDR3 DNA is TGTGCCAGCTCACCTTCAGGGGGCTTTGAGCAGTTCTTC.

This clonotype was seen many times. V gene TRBV5-1 combines with J gene TRBJ2-7; no firm D call. Germline V gene data show CDR1 as SGHRS and CDR2 as YFSETQ. This CDR3 is 13 amino acids long. Deletions cut 0 bases from V and 2 bases from J, with 6 bases between. The CDR3: CASSLGKAYEQYF. CDR3 sequence (DNA): TGCGCCAGCAGCTTGGGCAAAGCCTACGAGCAGTACTTC.

This clonotype was counted at least ten times. The chain links TRBV20-1 to TRBJ1-3; 7 bases match TRBD1. V shed 4 bases and J 1 base; nucleotides not matched to a gene: 4. The CDR3 runs 14 residues. Germline V gene data show CDR1 as DFQATT and CDR2 as SNEGSKA (reference sequence). The CDR3 is CSAKATGSGNTIYF. Written as DNA, the CDR3 is TGCAGTGCTAAAGCGACAGGGTCTGGAAACACCATATATTTT.

This clonotype was counted many times. The J gene is TRBJ1-5, the V gene TRBV20-1, with 7 bases lining up with TRBD1. Trimming cost V 3 bases and J 6 bases; bases outside gene matches: 11. This CDR3 contains 15 residues. The germline V gene has CDR1 DFQATT and CDR2 SNEGSKA (reference sequence). This CDR3 is CSASDLQGSTQPQHF. The CDR3 DNA sequence: TGCAGTGCTAGTGATTTACAGGGGAGTACTCAGCCCCAGCATTTT.

This clonotype was observed many times. The chain has TRBV28 and TRBJ2-2, with TRBD1 matching 7 bases. J gave up 3 bases and V 3 bases, and 13 bases lay outside the gene matches. The length of the CDR3 is 18 residues. CDR1 MDHEN and CDR2 SYDVKM come from the germline V gene. CDR3 protein: CASSFTFEGGEDTGELFF. CDR3 coding DNA: TGTGCCAGCAGTTTCACTTTCGAAGGGGGCGAAGACACCGGGGAGCTGTTTTTT.

This clonotype has at least ten counts. The V call is TRBV4-3, the J call TRBJ1-3; D remains unclear. CDR3 length equals 15 residues. Germline V gene data show CDR1 as LGHNA and CDR2 as YSLEER. Trimming took off 1 base at V and 0 bases at J, with 7 bases between the two ends. The CDR3 is CASSQGINSGNTIYF. The CDR3 nucleotides are TGCGCCAGCAGCCAAGGAATCAACTCTGGAAACACCATATATTTT.

This clonotype was counted ten times or more. The chain joins TRBV7-9 to TRBJ1-1; TRBD1 matches at 7 bases. Germline CDR1 reads SEHNR; CDR2 reads FQNEAQ (reference sequence). V dropped 5 bases and J dropped 5; count of bases not matched to a gene: 8. The CDR3 covers 14 residues. The CDR3 nucleotides read TGTGCCAGCAGCCAGGACAGGTCTTGGACTGAAGCTTTCTTT. As protein: CASSQDRSWTEAFF. The variable domain in full, completed from reference TRBV7-9 and TRBJ1-1, reads DTGVSQNPRHKITKRGQNVTFRCDPISEHNRLYWYRQTLGQGPEFLTYFQNEAQLEKSRLLSDRFSAERPKGSFSTLEIQRTEQGDSAMYLCASSQDRSWTEAFFGQGTRLTVV.

This clonotype was found many times. The chain recombines TRBV6-2 or TRBV6-3 with TRBJ2-1; 8 positions agree with TRBD2. The V gene end was trimmed by 4 bases and the J gene end by 4 bases; junction bases not matched to a gene: 9. This CDR3 is built from 16 residues. From germline, CDR1 is MNHEY and CDR2 SVGEGT. The CDR3 loop reads CASSSIGRGGYNEQFF. In nucleotides, the CDR3 is TGTGCCAGCAGTTCCATAGGACGGGGGGGATACAATGAGCAGTTCTTC.

This clonotype was observed at least ten times. The chain recombines TRBV2 with TRBJ1-5; D call uncertain. Germline CDR1 and CDR2: SNHLY and FYNNEI. This CDR3 comprises 14 residues. The ends were cut back, 0 bases at V and 7 bases at J, with 10 bases in the middle. The CDR3 DNA reads as TGTGCCAGCAGTGAAGCGGGGTATGACCAGCCCCAGCATTTT. Its protein product is CASSEAGYDQPQHF. Based on the CDR3 plus reference TRBV2 and TRBJ1-5, the full variable domain is EPEVTQTPSHQVTQMGQEVILRCVPISNHLYFYWYRQILGQKVEFLVSFYNNEISEKSEIFDDQFSVERPDGSNFTLKIRSTKLEDSAMYFCASSEAGYDQPQHFGDGTRLSIL.

This clonotype was counted many times. The genes are TRBV10-3 and TRBJ1-4, with 7 bases identical to TRBD1. The junction had 6 bases not matched to a gene; V was cut back by 10 bases and J by 4 bases. CDR1 ENHRY and CDR2 SYGVKD come from the germline V gene. The CDR3 loop spans 13 amino acids. CDR3 protein: CASRQGLNEKLFF. Written as DNA, the CDR3 is TGTGCCAGCAGACAGGGACTTAATGAAAAACTGTTTTTT.

The table lists this clonotype with many counts. The chain links TRBV7-9 to TRBJ2-1, with D tentatively TRBD1 (6 bases). Trimming removed 5 bases from V and 8 bases from J, with 16 bases in between. Germline CDR1 SEHNR, CDR2 FQNEAQ (reference sequence). The CDR3 runs 14 residues. CDR3 in DNA: TGTGCCAGCAGCCTCCGGGACAACGGGGATGAGCAGTTCTTC. Translated: CASSLRDNGDEQFF. The whole variable domain, remainder taken from reference TRBV7-9 and TRBJ2-1, is DTGVSQNPRHKITKRGQNVTFRCDPISEHNRLYWYRQTLGQGPEFLTYFQNEAQLEKSRLLSDRFSAERPKGSFSTLEIQRTEQGDSAMYLCASSLRDNGDEQFFGPGTRLTVL.

Notes on this clonotype: A read error may be the cause here, since a much bigger clone is one base away. The chain carries TRBV19 and TRBJ1-1; D ambiguous. From germline, CDR1 is LNHDA and CDR2 SQIVND (reference sequence). The CDR3 consists of 14 residues. Trimming removed 11 bases from V and 1 base from J, with 17 bases in between. CDR3 region: CAALDFGRNTEAFF. For the CDR3, the DNA is TGTGCCGCCCTCGATTTTGGGAGGAACACTGAAGCTTTCTTT.

This clonotype was seen at least ten times. CDR3 sequence: CAIRPGQGRTGELFF. The CDR3 bases are TGTGCCATCAGGCCGGGACAGGGACGCACCGGGGAGCTGTTTTTT. The chain is built from TRBV10-3 and TRBJ2-2, with 9 bases fitting TRBD1. The CDR3 has 15 amino acids. From germline, CDR1 is ENHRY and CDR2 SYGVKD. Trimming took 6 bases from V and 4 from J; bases not matched to a gene: 6.

This clonotype was counted many times. This chain uses TRBV5-4 with TRBJ2-7, with D perhaps TRBD1 (6 bases). The CDR3 covers 12 residues. Germline lookup yields CDR1 SGHNT and CDR2 YYREEE (reference sequence). Trimming left V 4 bases short and J 3 bases short, with 8 bases between. The CDR3 sequence is CASSTQGYEQYF. CDR3 in DNA: TGTGCCAGCAGCACACAGGGCTACGAGCAGTACTTC.

This clonotype was detected ten times or more. Here the CDR3 DNA reads TGTGCCAGCAGCTTTAATCGGAACACTGAAGCTTTCTTT. It yields the protein CASSFNRNTEAFF. This chain links TRBV7-6 with TRBJ1-1, with D unresolved. Trimming removed 3 bases at V and 1 base at J, with 6 bases between. The CDR3 loop spans 13 amino acids. CDR1 and CDR2 from the germline V gene are SGHVS and FNYEAQ.

There are many counts of this clonotype. The chain combines TRBV29-1 with TRBJ2-7; D possibly corresponds to TRBD1 (6 bases). Germline CDR1 and CDR2: SQVTM and ANQGSEA. CDR3 size: 12 residues. V was pared by 4 bases and J by 6 bases, with 13 bases between. CDR3 sequence (DNA): TGCAGCGTTGCCAGGGGTCAGGGCGAGCAGTACTTC. Protein sequence: CSVARGQGEQYF.

This clonotype was seen many times. The genes are TRBV6-2 or TRBV6-3 and TRBJ1-5; D possibly corresponds to TRBD1 (5 bases). Trimming stripped 7 bases from V and 4 bases from J, with 20 bases between. Germline loops: CDR1 MNHEY, CDR2 SVGEGT. The CDR3 has 16 residues. The CDR3 DNA reads TGTGCCAGCACCGACACCGCCAGAGGGGCGAATCAGCCCCAGCATTTT. Protein: CASTDTARGANQPQHF.